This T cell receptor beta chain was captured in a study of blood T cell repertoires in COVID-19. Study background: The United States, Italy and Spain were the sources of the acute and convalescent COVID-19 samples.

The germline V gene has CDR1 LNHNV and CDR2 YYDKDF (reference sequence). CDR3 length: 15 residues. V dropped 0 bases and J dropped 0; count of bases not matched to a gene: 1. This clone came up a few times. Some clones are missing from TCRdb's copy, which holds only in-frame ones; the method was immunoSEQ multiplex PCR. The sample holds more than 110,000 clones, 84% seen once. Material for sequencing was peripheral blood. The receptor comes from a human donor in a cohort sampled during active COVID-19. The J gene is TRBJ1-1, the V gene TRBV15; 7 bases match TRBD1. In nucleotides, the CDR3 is TGTGCCACCAGCAGAGAAACAGGGGTGAACACTGAAGCTTTCTTT. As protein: CATSRETGVNTEAFF.